This TCR beta chain was observed in a study of T cell responses to AZD1222 COVID-19 vaccine. For this clone: Its antigen is currently unknown.

Data came from immunoSEQ multiplex PCR; TCRdb stores just in-frame clones and leaves some out. The sample carries 85,000 to 100,000 clones, 80% to 90% recorded once. Study-level results: Spike-specific TCR breadth and depth rose after two AZD1222 doses. Targets within unmutated variant regions were reportedly found for nearly half of spike-specific TCRs. Only after the peak T cell response were repertoires sampled.

Germline V gene lookup returns CDR1 GTSNPN and CDR2 SVGIG (reference sequence). V lost 5 bases and J 4 bases, leaving 12 bases between the germline ends. This CDR3 spans 13 amino acids. The sequencing here drew on peripheral blood, taken on day 0 of AZD1222 vaccination. The V gene is TRBV30, the J gene TRBJ1-5; perhaps TRBD1 as D (6 bases). The TCR was taken from an adult in good health. CDR3 protein: CAWERGRNQPQHF. In DNA, the CDR3 is TGTGCCTGGGAGAGGGGGAGGAATCAGCCCCAGCATTTT.